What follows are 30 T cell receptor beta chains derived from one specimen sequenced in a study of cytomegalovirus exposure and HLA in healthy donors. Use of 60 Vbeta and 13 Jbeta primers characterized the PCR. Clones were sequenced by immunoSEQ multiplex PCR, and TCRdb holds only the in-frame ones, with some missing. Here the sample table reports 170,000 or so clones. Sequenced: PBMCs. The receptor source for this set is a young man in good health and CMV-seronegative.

The CDR3 sequence: CASSTGVYGYTF. The CDR3 DNA sequence: TGTGCCAGCTCGACAGGGGTCTATGGCTACACCTTC. V and J are TRBV5-6 and TRBJ1-2; 8 nucleotides match TRBD1. CDR3 length: 12 amino acids. Germline lookup yields CDR1 SGHDT and CDR2 YYEEEE. After removal of 7 bases from V and 4 bases from J, the junction contained 3 bases not matched to a gene.

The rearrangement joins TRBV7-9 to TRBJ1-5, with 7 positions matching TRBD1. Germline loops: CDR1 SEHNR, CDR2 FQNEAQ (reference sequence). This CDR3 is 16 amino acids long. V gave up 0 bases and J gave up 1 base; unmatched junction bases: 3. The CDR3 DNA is TGTGCCAGCAGCTTAGCGACAGGGACAAGCAATCAGCCCCAGCATTTT. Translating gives CASSLATGTSNQPQHF.

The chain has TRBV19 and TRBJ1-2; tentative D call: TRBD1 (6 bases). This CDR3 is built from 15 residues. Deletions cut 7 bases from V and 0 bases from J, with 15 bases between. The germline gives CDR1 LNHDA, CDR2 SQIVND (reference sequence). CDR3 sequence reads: CASTLGDTTNYGYTF. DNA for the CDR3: TGTGCCAGTACCCTGGGGGACACAACTAACTATGGCTACACCTTC.

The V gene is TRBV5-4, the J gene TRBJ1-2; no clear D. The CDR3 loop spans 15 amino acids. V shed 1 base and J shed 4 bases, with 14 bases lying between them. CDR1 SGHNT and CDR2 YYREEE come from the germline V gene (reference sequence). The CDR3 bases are TGTGCCAGCAGCTTGACGAGGGAAAGTTTCTATGGCTACACCTTC. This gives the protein CASSLTRESFYGYTF.

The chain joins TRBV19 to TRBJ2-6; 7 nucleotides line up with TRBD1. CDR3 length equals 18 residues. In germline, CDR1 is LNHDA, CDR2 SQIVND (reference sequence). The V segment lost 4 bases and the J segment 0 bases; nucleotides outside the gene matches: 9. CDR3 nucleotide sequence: TGTGCCAGTAGTAGGGACAGCTCGACCTTCTCTGGGGCCAACGTCCTGACTTTC. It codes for CASSRDSSTFSGANVLTF.

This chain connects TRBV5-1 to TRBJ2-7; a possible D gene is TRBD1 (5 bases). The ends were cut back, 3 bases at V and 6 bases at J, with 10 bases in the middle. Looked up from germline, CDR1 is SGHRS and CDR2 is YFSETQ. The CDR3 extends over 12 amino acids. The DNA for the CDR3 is TGCGCCAGCAGCTGGCAGGGTCTCGAGCAGTACTTC. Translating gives CASSWQGLEQYF.

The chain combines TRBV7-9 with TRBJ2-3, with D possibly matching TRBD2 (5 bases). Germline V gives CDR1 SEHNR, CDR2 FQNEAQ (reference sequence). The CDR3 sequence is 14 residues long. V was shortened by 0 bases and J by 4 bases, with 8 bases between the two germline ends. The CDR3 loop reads CASSLARGPDTQYF. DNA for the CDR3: TGTGCCAGCAGCTTAGCGCGAGGGCCAGATACGCAGTATTTT. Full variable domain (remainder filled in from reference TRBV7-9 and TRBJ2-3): DTGVSQNPRHKITKRGQNVTFRCDPISEHNRLYWYRQTLGQGPEFLTYFQNEAQLEKSRLLSDRFSAERPKGSFSTLEIQRTEQGDSAMYLCASSLARGPDTQYFGPGTRLTVL.

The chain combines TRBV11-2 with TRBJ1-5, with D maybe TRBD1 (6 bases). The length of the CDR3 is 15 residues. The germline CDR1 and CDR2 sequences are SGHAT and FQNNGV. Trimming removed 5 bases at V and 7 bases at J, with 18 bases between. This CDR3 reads CASSHWMGADQPQHF. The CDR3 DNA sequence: TGTGCCAGCAGCCACTGGATGGGGGCAGACCAGCCCCAGCATTTT.

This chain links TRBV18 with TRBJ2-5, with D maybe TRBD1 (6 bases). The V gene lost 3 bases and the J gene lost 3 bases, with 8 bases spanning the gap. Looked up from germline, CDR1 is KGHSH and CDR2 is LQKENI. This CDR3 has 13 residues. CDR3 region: CASSPAGEETQYF. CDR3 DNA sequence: TGTGCCAGCTCACCCGCAGGGGAAGAGACCCAGTACTTC. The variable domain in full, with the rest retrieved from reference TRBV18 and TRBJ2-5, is NAGVMQNPRHLVRRRGQEARLRCSPMKGHSHVYWYRQLPEEGLKFMVYLQKENIIDESGMPKERFSAEFPKEGPSILRIQQVVRGDSAAYFCASSPAGEETQYFGPGTRLLVL.

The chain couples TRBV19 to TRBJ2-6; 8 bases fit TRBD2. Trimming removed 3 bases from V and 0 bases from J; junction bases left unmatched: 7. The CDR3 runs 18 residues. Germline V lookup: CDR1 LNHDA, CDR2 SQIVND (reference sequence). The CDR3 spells CASSIDASGLSGANVLTF. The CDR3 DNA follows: TGTGCCAGTAGTATTGATGCTAGCGGGCTCTCTGGGGCCAACGTCCTGACTTTC.

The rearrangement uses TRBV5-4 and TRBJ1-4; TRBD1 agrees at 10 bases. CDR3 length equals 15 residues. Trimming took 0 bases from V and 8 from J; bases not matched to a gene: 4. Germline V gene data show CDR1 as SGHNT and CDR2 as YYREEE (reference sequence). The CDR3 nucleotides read TGTGCCAGCAGCTTGGTGGGGACAGGGGACGAAAAACTGTTTTTT. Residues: CASSLVGTGDEKLFF.

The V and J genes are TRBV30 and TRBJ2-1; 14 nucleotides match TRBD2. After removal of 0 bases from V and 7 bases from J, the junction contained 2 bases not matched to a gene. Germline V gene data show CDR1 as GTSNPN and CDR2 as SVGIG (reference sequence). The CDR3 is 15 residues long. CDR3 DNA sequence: TGTGCCTGGAGTGTAGGGACTAGCGGGAGTAATGAGCAGTTCTTC. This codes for CAWSVGTSGSNEQFF. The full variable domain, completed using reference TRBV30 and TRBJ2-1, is SQTIHQWPATLVQPVGSPLSLECTVEGTSNPNLYWYRQAAGRGLQLLFYSVGIGQISSEVPQNLSASRPQDRQFILSSKKLLLSDSGFYLCAWSVGTSGSNEQFFGPGTRLTVL.

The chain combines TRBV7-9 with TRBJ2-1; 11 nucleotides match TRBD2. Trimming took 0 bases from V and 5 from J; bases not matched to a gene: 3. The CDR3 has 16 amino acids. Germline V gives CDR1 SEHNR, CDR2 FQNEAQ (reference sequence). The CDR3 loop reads CASSLAGLADNNEQFF. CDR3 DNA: TGTGCCAGCAGCTTAGCGGGACTAGCGGATAACAATGAGCAGTTCTTC.

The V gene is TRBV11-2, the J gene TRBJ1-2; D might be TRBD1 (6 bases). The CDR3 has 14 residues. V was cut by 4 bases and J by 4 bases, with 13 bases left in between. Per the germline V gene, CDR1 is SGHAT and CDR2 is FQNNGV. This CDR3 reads CASSWTAQGYGYTF. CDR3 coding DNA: TGTGCCAGCAGCTGGACAGCCCAGGGCTATGGCTACACCTTC.

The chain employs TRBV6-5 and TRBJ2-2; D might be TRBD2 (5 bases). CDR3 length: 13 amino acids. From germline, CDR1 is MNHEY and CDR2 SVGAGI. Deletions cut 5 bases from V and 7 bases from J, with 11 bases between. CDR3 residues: CASSERGFGELFF. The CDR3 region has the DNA TGTGCCAGCAGTGAAAGAGGGTTCGGGGAGCTGTTTTTT.

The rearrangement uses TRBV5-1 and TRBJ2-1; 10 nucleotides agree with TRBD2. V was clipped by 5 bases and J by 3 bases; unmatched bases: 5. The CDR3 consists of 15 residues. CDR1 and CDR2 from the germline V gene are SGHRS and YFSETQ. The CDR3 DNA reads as TGCGCCAGCAGGAATCTAGCGGGAGACTACAATGAGCAGTTCTTC. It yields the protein CASRNLAGDYNEQFF.

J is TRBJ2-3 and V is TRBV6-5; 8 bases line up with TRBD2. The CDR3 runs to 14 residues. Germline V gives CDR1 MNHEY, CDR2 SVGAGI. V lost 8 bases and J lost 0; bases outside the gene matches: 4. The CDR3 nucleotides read TGTGCCAGCGGAGCGGGAGCTAGCACAGATACGCAGTATTTT. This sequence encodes CASGAGASTDTQYF.

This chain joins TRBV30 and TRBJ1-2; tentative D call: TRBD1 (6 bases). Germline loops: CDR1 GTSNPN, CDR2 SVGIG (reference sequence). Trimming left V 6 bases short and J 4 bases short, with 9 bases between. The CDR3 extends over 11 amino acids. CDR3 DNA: TGTGCCTGCTCGACAGGCTATGGCTACACCTTC. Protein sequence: CACSTGYGYTF.

The CDR3, as DNA: TGTGCCAGCAGCTTGGGCGGACAGGGCCCTGGCTACACCTTC. It codes for CASSLGGQGPGYTF. The gene calls are TRBV5-4 and TRBJ1-2, with 8 bases lining up with TRBD1. After removal of 0 bases from V and 7 bases from J, the junction contained 5 bases not matched to a gene. The CDR3 contains 14 residues. The V gene's germline CDR1 is SGHNT and CDR2 YYREEE (reference sequence).

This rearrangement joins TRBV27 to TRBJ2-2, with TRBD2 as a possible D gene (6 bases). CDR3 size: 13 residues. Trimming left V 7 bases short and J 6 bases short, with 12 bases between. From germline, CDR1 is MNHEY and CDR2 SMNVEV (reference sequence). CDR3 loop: CASTWGGPGELFF. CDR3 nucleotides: TGTGCCAGCACATGGGGAGGCCCCGGGGAGCTGTTTTTT.

CDR3 DNA sequence: TGTGCCAGCAGAAAACCGGGACAGGGGAGTCATACGCAGTATTTT. This codes for CASRKPGQGSHTQYF. The J gene is TRBJ2-3, the V gene TRBV6-5; 10 bases line up with TRBD1. Looked up from germline, CDR1 is MNHEY and CDR2 is SVGAGI. The ends lost 6 bases at V and 7 bases at J; junction bases unmatched: 10. The CDR3 is 15 amino acids.

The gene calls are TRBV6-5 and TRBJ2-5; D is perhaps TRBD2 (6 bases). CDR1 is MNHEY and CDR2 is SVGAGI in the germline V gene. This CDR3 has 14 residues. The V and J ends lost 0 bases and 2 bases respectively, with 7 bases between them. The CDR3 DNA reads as TGTGCCAGCAGTTACTCGGGACTGCAAGAGACCCAGTACTTC. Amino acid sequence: CASSYSGLQETQYF.

The CDR3, as DNA: TGTGCCAGCAGCTTAGGAGGGTTCTACGAGCAGTACTTC. It translates to CASSLGGFYEQYF. This sequence joins TRBV11-3 and TRBJ2-7; D perhaps matches TRBD2 (5 bases). V gave up 1 base and J gave up 3 bases, with 7 bases separating them. Germline V CDR1 and CDR2: SGHNT, YENEEA. There are 13 residues in the CDR3. The entire variable domain, with the rest obtained from reference TRBV11-3 and TRBJ2-7, is as follows: EAGVVQSPRYKIIEKKQPVAFWCNPISGHNTLYWYLQNLGQGPELLIRYENEEAVDDSQLPKDRFSAERLKGVDSTLKIQPAELGDSAVYLCASSLGGFYEQYFGPGTRLTVT.

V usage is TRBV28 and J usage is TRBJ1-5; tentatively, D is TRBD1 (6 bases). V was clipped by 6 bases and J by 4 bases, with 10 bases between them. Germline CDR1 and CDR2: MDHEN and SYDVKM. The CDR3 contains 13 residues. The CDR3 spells CASRIQGNQPQHF. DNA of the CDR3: TGTGCCAGCAGGATACAGGGAAATCAGCCCCAGCATTTT.

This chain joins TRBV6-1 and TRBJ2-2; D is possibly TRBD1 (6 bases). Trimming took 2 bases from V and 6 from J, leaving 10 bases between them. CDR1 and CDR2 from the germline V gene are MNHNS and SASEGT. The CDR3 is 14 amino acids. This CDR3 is CASSEIGGPGELFF. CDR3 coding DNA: TGTGCCAGCAGTGAAATAGGGGGACCCGGGGAGCTGTTTTTT.

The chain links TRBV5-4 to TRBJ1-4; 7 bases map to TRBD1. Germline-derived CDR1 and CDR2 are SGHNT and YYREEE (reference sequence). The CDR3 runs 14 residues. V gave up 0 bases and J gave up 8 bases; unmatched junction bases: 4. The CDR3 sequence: CASSLDRGKEKLFF. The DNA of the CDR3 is TGTGCCAGCAGCTTGGACAGGGGAAAGGAAAAACTGTTTTTT.

The CDR3 region is CASSRTGTGTYEQYF. Written as DNA, the CDR3 is TGTGCCAGCAGTAGAACCGGGACAGGGACCTACGAGCAGTACTTC. The chain links TRBV28 to TRBJ2-7; TRBD1 aligns across 9 bases. CDR1 is MDHEN and CDR2 is SYDVKM in the germline V gene. The trim removed 5 bases at V and 2 bases at J, leaving 7 bases unmatched. CDR3 length: 15 amino acids.

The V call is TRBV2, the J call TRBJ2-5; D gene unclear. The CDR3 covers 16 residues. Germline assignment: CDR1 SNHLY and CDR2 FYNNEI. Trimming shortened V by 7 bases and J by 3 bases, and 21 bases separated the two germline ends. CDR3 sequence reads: CASTSMALSPKETQYF. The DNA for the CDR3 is TGTGCCAGCACCTCAATGGCCTTAAGTCCCAAAGAGACCCAGTACTTC.

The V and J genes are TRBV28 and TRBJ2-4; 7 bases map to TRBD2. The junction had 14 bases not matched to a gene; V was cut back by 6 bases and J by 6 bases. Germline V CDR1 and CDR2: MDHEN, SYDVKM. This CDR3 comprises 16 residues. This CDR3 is CASRGGGGSRGNIQYF. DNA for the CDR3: TGTGCCAGCAGAGGAGGCGGGGGAAGTCGAGGAAACATTCAGTACTTC.

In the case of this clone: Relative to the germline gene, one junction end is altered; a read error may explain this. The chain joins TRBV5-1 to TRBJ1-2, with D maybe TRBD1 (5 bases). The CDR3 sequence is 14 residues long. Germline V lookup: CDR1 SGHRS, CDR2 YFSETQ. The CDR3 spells CASSLGQLNSGYTF. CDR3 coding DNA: TGCGCCAGCAGCTTGGGACAGCTTAACTCTGGCTACACCTTC.